Below, 24 T cell receptor beta chains from the same sample are listed, as sequenced in a study of neoadjuvant anti-PD-1 for oral cavity cancer. Libraries were prepared by immunoSEQ multiplex PCR; TCRdb keeps only in-frame clonotypes and omits some of them. In the table there are around 14,000 clones, roughly two thirds of which are singletons. The time point is: after neoadjuvant nivolumab, at surgical resection. The source material was PBMCs, sampled after nivolumab (anti-PD-1) treatment. The receptors were sampled from a person aged 35-79 years with oral cavity squamous cell carcinoma.

This chain uses TRBV6-1 with TRBJ1-5, with D unclear. This CDR3 region has 11 residues. Trimming stripped 5 bases from V and 6 bases from J, with 5 bases between. Germline V lookup: CDR1 MNHNS, CDR2 SASEGT. The CDR3 DNA is TGTGCCAGCAGTATAGGTCAGCCCCAGCATTTT. Residues: CASSIGQPQHF.

The gene calls are TRBV15 and TRBJ1-2; D gene ambiguous. The CDR3 runs to 16 residues. CDR1 is LNHNV, CDR2 YYDKDF, per germline (reference sequence). The V end was cut by 0 bases, the J end by 8 bases, with 19 bases between. In nucleotides, the CDR3 is TGTGCCACCAGCAGAGATGGGGAGGGTCCAGGCCGAGGCTACACCTTC. Translated: CATSRDGEGPGRGYTF.

This clone occurred a few times. The chain joins TRBV19 to TRBJ2-7, with 8 positions matching TRBD2. Germline CDR1 is LNHDA and CDR2 is SQIVND (reference sequence). The V gene end was trimmed by 6 bases and the J gene end by 4 bases; junction bases not matched to a gene: 11. The CDR3 is 15 amino acids. The CDR3 DNA reads TGTGCCAGTAGGGCACTAGCGGAGCTTGCATACGAGCAGTACTTC. It translates to CASRALAELAYEQYF.

This chain joins TRBV27 and TRBJ2-7, with D unresolved. The germline V gene encodes CDR1 MNHEY and CDR2 SMNVEV (reference sequence). Between the trimmed V and J ends, which lost 3 bases and 6 bases, there was a span of 12 bases. This CDR3 has 13 amino acids. The CDR3 reads CASSFRPRSEQYF. Here the CDR3 DNA reads TGTGCCAGCAGTTTTAGACCCCGGAGCGAGCAGTACTTC.

The rearrangement uses TRBV28 and TRBJ1-5; D is ambiguous. V was cut by 6 bases and J by 2 bases, with 11 bases left in between. CDR3 size: 14 residues. Germline CDR1 reads MDHEN; CDR2 reads SYDVKM. CDR3 nucleotide sequence: TGTGCCAGCAGCCCTGCTGTTGGCAATCAGCCCCAGCATTTT. This codes for CASSPAVGNQPQHF.

This clone came up a few times. The V and J genes are TRBV10-1 and TRBJ1-1; no firm D call. Germline CDR1 WNHNN, CDR2 SYGVQD (reference sequence). This CDR3 region has 12 residues. V was trimmed by 5 bases and J by 11 bases, leaving 15 bases between them. The CDR3 DNA is TGCGCCAGCAGTACTCCGGGAGGGCTCGCTTTCTTT. Its protein is CASSTPGGLAFF.

The chain carries TRBV14 and TRBJ2-1; perhaps TRBD2 as D (5 bases). Per germline, CDR1 SGHDN and CDR2 FVKESK. The germline V and J ends were trimmed by 6 bases and 2 bases, with 11 bases remaining between them. The CDR3 extends over 14 amino acids. In nucleotides, the CDR3 is TGTGCCAGCAGACTGAGCGGTACCTACAATGAGCAGTTCTTC. It is translated as CASRLSGTYNEQFF. Supplemented by reference TRBV14 and TRBJ2-1, the full variable domain reads EAGVTQFPSHSVIEKGQTVTLRCDPISGHDNLYWYRRVMGKEIKFLLHFVKESKQDESGMPNNRFLAERTGGTYSTLKVQPAELEDSGVYFCASRLSGTYNEQFFGPGTRLTVL.

This clone was seen a few times. The rearrangement joins TRBV10-2 to TRBJ2-1, with 8 nucleotides matching TRBD2. In germline, CDR1 is WSHSY, CDR2 SAAADI. This CDR3 is built from 14 residues. The trim removed 2 bases at V and 5 bases at J, leaving 2 bases unmatched. CDR3 residues: CASSETSGHNEQFF. For the CDR3, the DNA is TGCGCCAGCAGTGAGACTAGCGGCCACAATGAGCAGTTCTTC.

This clone has a handful of counts. J is TRBJ2-7 and V is TRBV4-1, with D perhaps TRBD2 (6 bases). Germline-derived CDR1 and CDR2 are MGHRA and YSYEKL. The CDR3 is made up of 15 amino acids. V lost 5 bases and J lost 4, with 18 bases in between. Here the CDR3 reads CASSWDSSLTYEQYF. In nucleotides, the CDR3 is TGCGCCAGCAGCTGGGACTCCTCATTAACATACGAGCAGTACTTC.

This clone was picked up one time. This chain connects TRBV30 to TRBJ2-7; D may be TRBD2 (7 bases). CDR3 size: 14 residues. Trimming stripped 0 bases from V and 7 bases from J, with 16 bases between. Germline V gives CDR1 GTSNPN, CDR2 SVGIG (reference sequence). CDR3 sequence reads: CAWSVPREGEEQYF. CDR3 DNA sequence: TGTGCCTGGAGTGTACCGAGGGAGGGGGAGGAGCAGTACTTC. Using reference TRBV30 and TRBJ2-7 for the parts outside the CDR3, the full variable domain is SQTIHQWPATLVQPVGSPLSLECTVEGTSNPNLYWYRQAAGRGLQLLFYSVGIGQISSEVPQNLSASRPQDRQFILSSKKLLLSDSGFYLCAWSVPREGEEQYFGPGTRLTVT.

The rearrangement uses TRBV15 and TRBJ2-3; tentatively, D is TRBD2 (5 bases). The length of the CDR3 is 14 residues. Germline V gene sequence: CDR1 LNHNV, CDR2 YYDKDF (reference sequence). V shed 5 bases and J shed 3 bases, with 12 bases lying between them. CDR3 DNA sequence: TGTGCCACCAGCCTCCTCGGGAAGACAGATACGCAGTATTTT. It is translated as CATSLLGKTDTQYF. Filled out from reference TRBV15 and TRBJ2-3, the complete variable domain reads DAMVIQNPRYQVTQFGKPVTLSCSQTLNHNVMYWYQQKSSQAPKLLFHYYDKDFNNEADTPDNFQSRRPNTSFCFLDIRSPGLGDTAMYLCATSLLGKTDTQYFGPGTRLTVL.

This clone was picked up a small number of times. The gene calls are TRBV5-1 and TRBJ2-7; 9 bases match TRBD2. Germline CDR1 and CDR2: SGHRS and YFSETQ. Trimming at V came to 7 bases and at J to 3 bases, leaving 11 bases not matched to a gene. The CDR3 has 15 amino acids. The DNA for the CDR3 is TGCGCCAGCCGCCCAGGCGGGGGGGAAGACTACGAGCAGTACTTC. Translating it yields CASRPGGGEDYEQYF.

The V gene is TRBV5-1, the J gene TRBJ2-1; D is uncertain. The CDR3 is made up of 13 amino acids. Trimming took off 2 bases at V and 4 bases at J, with 7 bases between the two ends. Germline V gene lookup returns CDR1 SGHRS and CDR2 YFSETQ. This CDR3 is CASSFGNYNEQFF. The DNA of the CDR3 is TGCGCCAGCAGCTTTGGGAATTACAATGAGCAGTTCTTC.

The chain joins TRBV5-1 to TRBJ2-3, with TRBD1 as a possible D gene (5 bases). Trimming took off 0 bases at V and 5 bases at J, with 10 bases between the two ends. This CDR3 has 14 residues. Germline CDR1 is SGHRS and CDR2 is YFSETQ. CDR3: CASSLVGDQDTQYF. CDR3 sequence (DNA): TGCGCCAGCAGCTTGGTAGGGGATCAAGATACGCAGTATTTT.

The chain couples TRBV29-1 to TRBJ1-3; D is possibly TRBD1 (5 bases). Per the germline V gene, CDR1 is SQVTM and CDR2 is ANQGSEA. The V end lost 4 bases, the J end lost 0 bases, and 7 bases lay between the germline ends. The CDR3 length is 13 residues. CDR3 protein: CSVAQDSGNTIYF. The DNA for the CDR3 is TGCAGCGTTGCACAGGACTCTGGAAACACCATATATTTT.

The chain joins TRBV2 to TRBJ2-5; no firm D call. Germline CDR1 reads SNHLY; CDR2 reads FYNNEI. The length of the CDR3 is 15 residues. Trimming left V 7 bases short and J 5 bases short, with 20 bases between. The CDR3 DNA sequence: TGTGCCAGCAAAAGGCGGATCTCTACAATTGAGACCCAGTACTTC. Translated, it gives CASKRRISTIETQYF.

CDR3 sequence: CASSLAVGGFEAFF. The DNA of the CDR3 is TGCGCCAGCAGCTTGGCCGTAGGGGGTTTCGAAGCTTTCTTT. This rearrangement joins TRBV5-1 to TRBJ1-1; a possible D gene is TRBD1 (6 bases). The germline V gene encodes CDR1 SGHRS and CDR2 YFSETQ. V was shortened by 0 bases and J by 8 bases, with 14 bases between the two germline ends. The CDR3 extends over 14 amino acids.

This chain uses TRBV29-1 with TRBJ1-2; no definite D call. From germline, CDR1 is SQVTM and CDR2 ANQGSEA. Trimming pared 6 bases from V and 0 bases from J, leaving 8 bases between. This CDR3 region has 12 residues. The CDR3 nucleotides are TGCAGCGTCTCGGCCACTAACTATGGCTACACCTTC. It specifies CSVSATNYGYTF.

This chain links TRBV10-3 with TRBJ2-2; 7 nucleotides agree with TRBD2. Per germline, CDR1 ENHRY and CDR2 SYGVKD. J was trimmed by 3 bases and V by 4 bases; bases with no gene match: 2. This CDR3 comprises 14 residues. The CDR3 here is CAISGLADTGELFF. The CDR3 coding sequence is TGTGCCATCAGTGGGCTAGCGGACACCGGGGAGCTGTTTTTT.

The chain couples TRBV11-2 to TRBJ1-1; TRBD1 agrees at 11 bases. Germline CDR1 and CDR2: SGHAT and FQNNGV. With V trimmed by 1 base and J by 6 bases, 4 bases remained unmatched. There are 15 residues in the CDR3. The CDR3 DNA follows: TGTGCCAGCAGCTTAGCCATGGGACAGGGGGCTGAAGCTTTCTTT. Its translation: CASSLAMGQGAEAFF.

The CDR3 DNA sequence: TGTGCCAGCAGCGTATTTCAGGCCACCGGGGAGCTGTTTTTT. As protein: CASSVFQATGELFF. The chain carries TRBV9 and TRBJ2-2; D uncertain. Germline CDR1 is SGDLS and CDR2 is YYNGEE. The germline V and J ends were trimmed by 1 base and 4 bases, with 8 bases remaining between them. The CDR3 covers 14 residues.

This chain joins TRBV10-3 and TRBJ2-7; D is uncertain. V lost 5 bases and J 0 bases, leaving 11 bases between the germline ends. CDR3 size: 14 residues. CDR1 and CDR2 from the germline V gene are ENHRY and SYGVKD. CDR3 nucleotide sequence: TGTGCCATCAGTCAGGCCCAAAGCTCCTACGAGCAGTACTTC. Protein sequence: CAISQAQSSYEQYF.

The chain's CDR3 is CASSTRAQPPYNEQFF. The CDR3 DNA reads as TGTGCCAGTAGTACTCGGGCCCAGCCCCCCTACAATGAGCAGTTCTTC. The chain employs TRBV19 and TRBJ2-1, with no clear D. The CDR3 has 16 amino acids. Germline CDR1 reads LNHDA; CDR2 reads SQIVND (reference sequence). Trimming stripped 4 bases from V and 2 bases from J, with 15 bases between.

The chain has TRBV28 and TRBJ1-2, with D uncertain. The CDR3 covers 12 residues. In germline, CDR1 is MDHEN, CDR2 SYDVKM. The germline V and J ends were trimmed by 11 bases and 2 bases, with 12 bases remaining between them. The CDR3 sequence is CAPSRWNYGYTF. The DNA for the CDR3 is TGTGCCCCTTCCAGGTGGAACTATGGCTACACCTTC.